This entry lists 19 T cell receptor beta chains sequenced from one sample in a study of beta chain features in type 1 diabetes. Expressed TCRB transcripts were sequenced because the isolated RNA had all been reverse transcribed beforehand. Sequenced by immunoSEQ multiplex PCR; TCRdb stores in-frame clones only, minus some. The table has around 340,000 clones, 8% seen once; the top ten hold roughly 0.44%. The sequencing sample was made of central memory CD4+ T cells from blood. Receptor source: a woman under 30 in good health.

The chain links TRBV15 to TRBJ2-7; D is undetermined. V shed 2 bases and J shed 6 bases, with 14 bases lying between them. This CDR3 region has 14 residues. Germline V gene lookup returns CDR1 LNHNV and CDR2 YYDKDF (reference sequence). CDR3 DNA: TGTGCCACCAGCAGACCAGGTACGGCTATCGAGCAGTACTTC. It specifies CATSRPGTAIEQYF.

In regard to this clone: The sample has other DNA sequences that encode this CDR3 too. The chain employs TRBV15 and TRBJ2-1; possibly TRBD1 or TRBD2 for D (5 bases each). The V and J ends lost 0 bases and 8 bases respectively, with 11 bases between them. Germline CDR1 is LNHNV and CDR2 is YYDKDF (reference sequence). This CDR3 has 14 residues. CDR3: CATSREGAGHEQFF. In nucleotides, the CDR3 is TGTGCCACCAGCAGAGAAGGGGCGGGTCATGAGCAGTTCTTC.

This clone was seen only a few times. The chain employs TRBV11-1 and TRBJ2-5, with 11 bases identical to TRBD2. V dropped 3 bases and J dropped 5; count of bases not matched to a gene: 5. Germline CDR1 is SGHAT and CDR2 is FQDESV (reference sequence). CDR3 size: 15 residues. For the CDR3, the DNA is TGTGCCAGCAGCTTCGTAGCGGGAGGGCCGGAGACCCAGTACTTC. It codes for CASSFVAGGPETQYF.

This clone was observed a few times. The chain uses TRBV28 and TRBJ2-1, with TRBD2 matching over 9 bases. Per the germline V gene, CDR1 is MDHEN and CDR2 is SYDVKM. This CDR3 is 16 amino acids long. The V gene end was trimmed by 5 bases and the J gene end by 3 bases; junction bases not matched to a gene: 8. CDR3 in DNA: TGTGCCAGCAGTCAGGCTAGCGGGAATTTCTACAATGAGCAGTTCTTC. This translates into CASSQASGNFYNEQFF.

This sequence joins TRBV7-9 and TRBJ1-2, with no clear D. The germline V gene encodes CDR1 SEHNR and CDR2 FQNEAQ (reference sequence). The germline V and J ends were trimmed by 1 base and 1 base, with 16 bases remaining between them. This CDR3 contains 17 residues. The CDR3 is CASSLDTPGRFNYGYTF. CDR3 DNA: TGTGCCAGCAGCTTAGACACCCCCGGGAGATTTAACTATGGCTACACCTTC.

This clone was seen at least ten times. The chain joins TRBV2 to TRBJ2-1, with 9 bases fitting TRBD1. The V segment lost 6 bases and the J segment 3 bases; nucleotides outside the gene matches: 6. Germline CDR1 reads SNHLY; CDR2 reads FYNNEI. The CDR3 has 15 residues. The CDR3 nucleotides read TGTGCCAGCAGCAAGGGACAGGGAAACTACAATGAGCAGTTCTTC. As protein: CASSKGQGNYNEQFF.

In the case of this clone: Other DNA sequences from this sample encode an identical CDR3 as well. The CDR3 is CASRRTGNTEAFF. The CDR3 DNA sequence: TGTGCCAGCAGAAGGACGGGGAACACTGAAGCTTTCTTT. This sequence joins TRBV6-4 and TRBJ1-1; no clear D gene. Trimming cost V 6 bases and J 1 base, with 9 bases left between them. Germline CDR1 and CDR2: MRHNA and SNTAGT. The CDR3 has 13 amino acids.

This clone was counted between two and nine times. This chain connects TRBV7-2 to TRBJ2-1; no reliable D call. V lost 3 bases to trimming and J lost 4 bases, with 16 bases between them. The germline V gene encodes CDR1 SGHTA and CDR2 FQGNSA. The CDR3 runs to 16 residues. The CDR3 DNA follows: TGTGCCAGCAGCTTCGCGGACCCCAGGCTGTACAATGAGCAGTTCTTC. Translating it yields CASSFADPRLYNEQFF.

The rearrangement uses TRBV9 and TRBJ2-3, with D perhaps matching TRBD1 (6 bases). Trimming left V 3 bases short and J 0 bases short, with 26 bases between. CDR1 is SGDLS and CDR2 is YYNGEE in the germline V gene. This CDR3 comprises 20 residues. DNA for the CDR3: TGTGCCAGCAGCGCAGGGGTCCTCATGGGCCCCAGCGGAAGCACAGATACGCAGTATTTT. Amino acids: CASSAGVLMGPSGSTDTQYF.

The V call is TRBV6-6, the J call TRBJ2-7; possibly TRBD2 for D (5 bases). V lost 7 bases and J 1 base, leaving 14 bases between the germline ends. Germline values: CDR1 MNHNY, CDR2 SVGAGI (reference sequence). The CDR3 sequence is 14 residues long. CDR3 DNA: TGTGCCAGCAACCAAAATGGACTGTCCTACGAGCAGTACTTC. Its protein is CASNQNGLSYEQYF.

The CDR3 is CASSAGTGGSNTEAFF. The CDR3 bases are TGCGCCAGCAGTGCCGGGACAGGGGGCTCGAACACTGAAGCTTTCTTT. The gene calls are TRBV5-1 and TRBJ1-1; 12 bases match TRBD1. The CDR3 covers 16 residues. Unmatched junction bases numbered 6, after V lost 5 bases and J lost 1 base. Germline CDR1 reads SGHRS; CDR2 reads YFSETQ. Supplemented by reference TRBV5-1 and TRBJ1-1, the full variable domain reads KAGVTQTPRYLIKTRGQQVTLSCSPISGHRSVSWYQQTPGQGLQFLFEYFSETQRNKGNFPGRFSGRQFSNSRSEMNVSTLELGDSALYLCASSAGTGGSNTEAFFGQGTRLTVV.

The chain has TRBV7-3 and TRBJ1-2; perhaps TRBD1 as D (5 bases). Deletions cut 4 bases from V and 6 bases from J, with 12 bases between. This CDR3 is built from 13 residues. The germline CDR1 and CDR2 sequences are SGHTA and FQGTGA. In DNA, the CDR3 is TGTGCCAGCAGCTACGACAGCGATCATGGCTACACCTTC. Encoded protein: CASSYDSDHGYTF.

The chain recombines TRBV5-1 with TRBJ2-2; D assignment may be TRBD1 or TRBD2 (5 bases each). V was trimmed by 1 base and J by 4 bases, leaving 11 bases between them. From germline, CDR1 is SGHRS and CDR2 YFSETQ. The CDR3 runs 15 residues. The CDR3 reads CASSLPTGLTGELFF. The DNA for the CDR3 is TGCGCCAGCAGCTTGCCCACAGGACTCACCGGGGAGCTGTTTTTT.

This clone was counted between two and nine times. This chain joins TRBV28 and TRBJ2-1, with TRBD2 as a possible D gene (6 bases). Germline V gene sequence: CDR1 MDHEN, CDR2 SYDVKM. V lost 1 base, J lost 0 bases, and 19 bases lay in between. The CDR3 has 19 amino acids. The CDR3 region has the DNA TGTGCCAGCAGTTTATATCATCGTGTCGGGAGTTCCTCCTACAATGAGCAGTTCTTC. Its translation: CASSLYHRVGSSSYNEQFF.

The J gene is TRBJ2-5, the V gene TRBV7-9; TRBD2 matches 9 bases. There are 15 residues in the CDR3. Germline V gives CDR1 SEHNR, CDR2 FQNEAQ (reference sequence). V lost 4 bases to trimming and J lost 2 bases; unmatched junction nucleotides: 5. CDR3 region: CASSSGLAKQETQYF. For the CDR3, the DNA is TGTGCCAGCAGCTCCGGACTAGCGAAACAAGAGACCCAGTACTTC.

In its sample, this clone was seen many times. CDR3 residues: CASSWTSGEQYF. CDR3 in DNA: TGTGCCAGCAGCTGGACTAGCGGGGAGCAGTACTTC. The gene calls are TRBV7-2 and TRBJ2-7, with 11 bases that match TRBD2. Losses at the gene ends were 4 bases for V and 7 bases for J; bases not matched to a gene: 0. Germline loops: CDR1 SGHTA, CDR2 FQGNSA. This CDR3 has 12 residues.

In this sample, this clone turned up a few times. The CDR3 is CASSRQGPGANVLTF. The CDR3 nucleotides are TGTGCCAGCAGCCGACAGGGTCCTGGGGCCAACGTCCTGACTTTC. The V gene is TRBV5-5, the J gene TRBJ2-6, with 7 nucleotides matching TRBD1. The germline V gene has CDR1 SGHKS and CDR2 YYEKEE (reference sequence). The CDR3 covers 15 residues. The trim removed 4 bases at V and 2 bases at J, leaving 3 bases unmatched.

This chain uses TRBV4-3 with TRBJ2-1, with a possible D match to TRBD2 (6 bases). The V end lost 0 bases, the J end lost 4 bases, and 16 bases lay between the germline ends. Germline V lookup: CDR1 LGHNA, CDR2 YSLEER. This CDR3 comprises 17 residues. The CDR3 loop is CASSQDVAGRVYNEQFF. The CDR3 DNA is TGCGCCAGCAGCCAAGATGTGGCGGGACGGGTATACAATGAGCAGTTCTTC.

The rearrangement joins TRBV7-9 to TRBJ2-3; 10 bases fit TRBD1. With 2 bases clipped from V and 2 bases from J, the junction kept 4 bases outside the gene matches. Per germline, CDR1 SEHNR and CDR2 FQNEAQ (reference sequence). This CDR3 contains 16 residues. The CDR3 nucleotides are TGTGCCAGCAGCTTAATCGGGACAGGGGTCACAGATACGCAGTATTTT. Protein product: CASSLIGTGVTDTQYF.